Listed below are T cell receptor beta chains from one sample, sequenced in a study of T cells in Graves' hyperthyroidism and ophthalmopathy. A single record per CDR3 protein comes from TCRdb applying MiXCR to the multiplex PCR reads. The sample contains about 640,000 distinct CDR3 sequences, less than 25% of which appear only once. Sequenced: blood. Receptors were obtained from a young man with Graves' ophthalmopathy. The CDR3 runs from the conserved cysteine through the conserved F or W. D genes are given only for firm matches. Clone size is stated in some rows and not others, as once, few, many or a class when expanded.

d_call	v_call	clone_size	j_call	cdr3_aa	cdr3_nt
NA	TRBV19	few	TRBJ2-2	CASSPMGHGLTGELFF	TGTGCCAGTAGCCCAATGGGCCATGGCTTGACCGGGGAGCTGTTTTTT
NA	TRBV20-1	many	TRBJ1-5	CSARPGPSNQPQHF	TGCAGTGCTCGGCCGGGCCCGAGCAATCAGCCCCAGCATTTT
NA	TRBV6-2/TRBV6-3	NA	TRBJ2-7	CASSYSRALREQYF	TGTGCCAGCAGTTACTCCCGGGCCCTTCGCGAGCAGTACTTC
TRBD2	TRBV20-1	few	TRBJ2-1	CSATGLAGVNYNEQFF	TGCAGTGCTACCGGACTAGCGGGAGTAAACTACAATGAGCAGTTCTTC
TRBD1	TRBV29-1	few	TRBJ2-7	CSVELDRGYEQYF	TGCAGCGTTGAATTGGACAGGGGCTACGAGCAGTACTTC
NA	TRBV18	few	TRBJ2-2	CASSPKISGELFF	TGTGCCAGCTCACCGAAGATTAGCGGGGAGCTGTTTTTT
TRBD1	TRBV3-1	NA	TRBJ2-4	CASSQDRTGLAKNIQYF	TGTGCCAGCAGCCAAGATCGGACAGGGCTAGCCAAAAACATTCAGTACTTC
NA	TRBV6-6	few	TRBJ2-7	CASSYPGHRYEQYF	TGTGCCAGCAGTTACCCGGGACACAGATACGAGCAGTACTTC
NA	TRBV3-1	few	TRBJ2-2	CASSQGAGPATGELFF	TGTGCCAGCAGCCAAGGGGCAGGGCCCGCCACCGGGGAGCTGTTTTTT
NA	TRBV7-9	NA	TRBJ2-2	CASSFEESGELFF	TGTGCCAGCAGCTTTGAGGAATCCGGGGAGCTGTTTTTT
TRBD2	TRBV15	few	TRBJ2-1	CATSRRASGSAIYHEQFF	TGTGCCACCAGCAGGAGGGCTAGCGGGAGCGCTATCTATCATGAGCAGTTCTTC
TRBD1	TRBV28	many	TRBJ2-7	CASSLGGQASSYEQYF	TGTGCCAGCAGTTTAGGGGGACAGGCCTCCTCCTACGAGCAGTACTTC
TRBD1	TRBV9	few	TRBJ2-2	CASSHGQVVVAGELFF	TGTGCCAGCAGCCATGGACAGGTGGTAGTTGCCGGGGAGCTGTTTTTT
NA	TRBV10-3	NA	TRBJ2-7	CAISTRQRPSDEQYF	TGTGCCATCAGCACGCGACAGCGCCCGAGCGACGAGCAGTACTTC
TRBD2	TRBV6-2/TRBV6-3	NA	TRBJ2-1	CASSYQREDKNEQFF	TGTGCCAGCAGCTACCAGCGGGAGGACAAGAATGAGCAGTTCTTC
NA	TRBV6-2/TRBV6-3	NA	TRBJ1-2	CASTETDSYGYTF	TGTGCCAGCACCGAGACAGATTCCTATGGCTACACCTTC
NA	TRBV6-1	NA	TRBJ1-5	CASSEFGRVPGGNQPQHF	TGTGCCAGCAGTGAATTCGGTCGGGTCCCGGGAGGGAATCAGCCCCAGCATTTT
NA	TRBV12-3/TRBV12-4	few	TRBJ1-2	CASSFGHPAGYTF	TGTGCCAGCAGTTTCGGACACCCGGCGGGCTACACCTTC
TRBD2	TRBV4-1	NA	TRBJ2-1	CASSPLPGGSSYNEQFF	TGCGCCAGCAGCCCACTACCCGGCGGGAGCTCCTACAATGAGCAGTTCTTC
NA	TRBV24-1	many	TRBJ2-5	CATSVGQQETQYF	TGTGCCACCAGTGTGGGGCAGCAAGAGACCCAGTACTTC
TRBD1	TRBV4-3	NA	TRBJ1-1	CASSPGQGKMNTEAFF	TGCGCCAGCAGCCCGGGACAGGGCAAAATGAACACTGAAGCTTTCTTT